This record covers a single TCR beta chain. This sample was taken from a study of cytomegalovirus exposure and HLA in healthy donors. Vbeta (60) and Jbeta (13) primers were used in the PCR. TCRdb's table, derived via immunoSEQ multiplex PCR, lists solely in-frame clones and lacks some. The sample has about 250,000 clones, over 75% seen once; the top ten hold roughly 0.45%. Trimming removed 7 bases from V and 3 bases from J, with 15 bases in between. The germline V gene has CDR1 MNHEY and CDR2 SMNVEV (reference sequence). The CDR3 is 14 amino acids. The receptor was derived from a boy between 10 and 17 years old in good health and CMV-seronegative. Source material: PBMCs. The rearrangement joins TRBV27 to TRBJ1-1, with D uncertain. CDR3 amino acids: CASTLVSGDTEAFF. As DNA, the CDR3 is TGTGCCAGCACTCTCGTATCCGGGGACACTGAAGCTTTCTTT.